A selection of T cell receptor beta chains follows, all from one sample in a study of molecular identifiers for immune sequencing clone quantification. MiXCR was run by TCRdb on the PCR reads, yielding one entry per CDR3 protein. In the table there are about 640,000 distinct CDR3 sequences, nearly 20% of which are singletons. Sequenced: naive CD8+ T cells from blood, with Jurkat cell RNA spiked in. The receptors were sampled from a human donor in good health. Some libraries in this study had Jurkat cell RNA spiked in. Both conserved end residues are part of each CDR3. A D gene is named only where the DNA matches it firmly. Rows may omit the clone size; those that give it use once, few, many or a size class.

v_call	j_call	clone_size	d_call	cdr3_aa	cdr3_nt
TRBV7-2	TRBJ2-7	NA	TRBD1	CACCHHRDRTYEQYF	TGTGCCTGCTGCCATCACAGGGACAGAACCTACGAGCAGTACTTC
TRBV7-9	TRBJ1-4	many	NA	CASSPLGGTNEKLFF	TGTGCCAGCAGCCCTCTGGGCGGAACTAATGAAAAACTGTTTTTT
TRBV20-1	TRBJ1-5	many	NA	CSAINWDSGQPQHF	TGCAGTGCTATTAATTGGGATAGTGGTCAGCCCCAGCATTTT
TRBV19	TRBJ2-3	NA	TRBD2	CASSIATGLAGSDTQYF	TGTGCCAGTAGTATAGCCACGGGACTAGCGGGATCAGATACGCAGTATTTT
TRBV7-2	TRBJ2-7	many	NA	CASSLPERDEQYF	TGTGCCAGCAGCCTCCCGGAAAGAGACGAGCAGTACTTC
TRBV25-1	TRBJ2-7	many	NA	CASSVWGSSYEQYF	TGTGCCAGCAGTGTTTGGGGGTCCTCCTACGAGCAGTACTTC
TRBV9	TRBJ2-7	NA	TRBD1	CASSERTGDEQYF	TGTGCCAGCAGCGAGAGGACAGGGGATGAGCAGTACTTC
TRBV4-1	TRBJ2-1	few	NA	CASSQGGEREQFF	TGCGCCAGCAGTCAAGGGGGGGAGCGGGAGCAGTTCTTC
TRBV19	TRBJ2-7	many	TRBD2	CASSMKREDYEQYF	TGTGCCAGTAGTATGAAGCGGGAAGACTACGAGCAGTACTTC
TRBV20-1	TRBJ1-4	many	TRBD1	CSARDRQGSQNEKLFF	TGCAGTGCTAGAGATCGACAGGGGTCACAGAATGAAAAACTGTTTTTT
TRBV2	TRBJ2-3	many	TRBD2	CASSDGGLAGRTQYF	TGTGCCAGCAGTGATGGAGGACTAGCGGGCCGTACGCAGTATTTT
TRBV7-2	TRBJ1-5	many	NA	CASSLDGTYDYQPQHF	TGTGCCAGCAGCTTAGATGGGACTTACGACTATCAGCCCCAGCATTTT
TRBV7-9	TRBJ2-7	many	NA	CASTGAGRYEQYF	TGTGCCAGCACCGGGGCCGGAAGGTACGAGCAGTACTTC
TRBV27	TRBJ2-6	NA	NA	CASSGSTGPPGANVLTF	TGTGCCAGCAGTGGATCAACAGGGCCTCCTGGGGCCAACGTCCTGACTTTC
TRBV11-2	TRBJ2-7	once	NA	CASSLETELSYEQHF	TGTGCCAGCAGCTTAGAGACAGAGCTCTCCTACGAGCAGCACTTC
TRBV6-6	TRBJ1-5	many	NA	CASNPGLNQPQHF	TGTGCCAGCAATCCGGGACTCAATCAGCCCCAGCATTTT
TRBV12-5	TRBJ2-2	many	TRBD1	CASGSLDRGRNGELFF	TGTGCTAGTGGTTCCCTGGACAGGGGGCGTAACGGGGAGCTGTTTTTT
TRBV7-9	TRBJ2-7	many	TRBD1	CASSTGSGTGYF	TGTGCCAGCAGCACAGGTTCGGGGACAGGGTACTTC
TRBV30	TRBJ2-7	many	NA	CAWSEGTLEQYF	TGTGCCTGGAGTGAGGGGACCCTCGAGCAGTACTTC
TRBV12-3/TRBV12-4	TRBJ2-1	many	NA	CASEGTGLSNEQFF	TGTGCCAGCGAGGGGACCGGACTTAGCAATGAGCAGTTCTTC
TRBV30	TRBJ2-3	NA	TRBD1	CAWTPGQANTDTQYF	TGTGCCTGGACCCCGGGACAGGCTAACACAGATACGCAGTATTTT
TRBV9	TRBJ2-5	few	NA	CASSVDGRSQETQYF	TGTGCCAGCAGCGTAGATGGACGGTCACAAGAGACCCAGTACTTC
TRBV11-2	TRBJ2-2	NA	TRBD2	CASSSWTSEELFF	TGTGCCAGCAGCTCGTGGACTAGCGAGGAGCTGTTTTTT
TRBV5-1	TRBJ2-7	many	TRBD1	CASSSLATLGTGNEQYF	TGCGCCAGCAGCTCGCTAGCAACCCTCGGGACAGGAAACGAGCAGTACTTC
TRBV21-1	TRBJ1-2	NA	NA	CASSSRDRGTNNYGYTF	TGTGCCAGCAGCTCCCGGGACAGGGGGACGAATAACTATGGCTACACCTTC
TRBV7-6	TRBJ2-7	few	NA	CASSLLQAPYEQYF	TGTGCCAGCAGCTTACTTCAGGCACCCTACGAGCAGTACTTC
TRBV2	TRBJ1-2	many	NA	CASSEADTLFYGYTF	TGTGCCAGCAGTGAAGCTGACACCCTGTTCTATGGCTACACCTTC
TRBV28	TRBJ2-7	many	NA	CASSKTRGLSYEQYF	TGTGCCAGCAGCAAGACGAGGGGCCTCTCCTACGAGCAGTACTTC
TRBV28	TRBJ1-4	many	NA	CASSFLRMSNEKLFF	TGTGCCAGCAGTTTTTTAAGGATGTCTAATGAAAAACTGTTTTTT
TRBV2	TRBJ2-1	NA	TRBD1	CASRSTGTASSYNEQFF	TGTGCCAGCAGAAGTACCGGGACAGCGAGCTCCTACAATGAGCAGTTCTTC
TRBV7-9	TRBJ2-3	many	NA	CASSGVSLYTQYF	TGTGCCAGCAGCGGGGTTAGTTTGTACACGCAGTATTTT
TRBV7-9	TRBJ1-1	many	NA	CASSLQGRVTEAFF	TGTGCCAGCAGCTTACAGGGGAGGGTCACTGAAGCTTTCTTT
TRBV27	TRBJ1-2	NA	NA	CASSLTGKGYGYTF	TGTGCCAGCAGTTTAACGGGAAAGGGGTATGGCTACACCTTC
TRBV19	TRBJ2-7	NA	TRBD2	CASSAGTSGTYEQYF	TGTGCCAGTAGCGCCGGGACTAGCGGAACCTACGAGCAGTACTTC
TRBV4-3	TRBJ1-2	NA	NA	CASSQDQGFDYGYTF	TGCGCCAGCAGCCAAGATCAAGGGTTTGACTATGGCTACACCTTC
TRBV4-1	TRBJ2-2	many	NA	CASSQQGSGELFF	TGCGCCAGCAGCCAACAGGGAAGCGGGGAGCTGTTTTTT
TRBV7-9	TRBJ1-2	many	NA	CASSYQEDYGYTF	TGTGCCAGCAGCTATCAAGAGGACTATGGCTACACCTTC
TRBV7-9	TRBJ2-7	NA	NA	CASSLVSLGVDEQYF	TGTGCCAGCAGCTTAGTCTCTTTAGGCGTGGACGAGCAGTACTTC
TRBV14	TRBJ2-3	few	NA	CASSAPGLPDTQYF	TGTGCCAGCAGCGCCCCGGGGTTGCCCGATACGCAGTATTTT
TRBV14	TRBJ2-7	many	NA	CASRPTGGSYEQYF	TGTGCCAGCAGACCAACCGGTGGTTCCTACGAGCAGTACTTC
TRBV7-9	TRBJ2-3	many	NA	CASRPGADTQYF	TGTGCCAGCAGGCCGGGGGCAGATACGCAGTATTTT